This T cell receptor (beta chain) came from a study of liver allograft versus peripheral blood T cells (TCRdb year 2020). For context, the study as a whole: T cell receptor repertoires present within transplanted livers were compared with repertoires in the peripheral blood of liver transplant recipients. Points the paper makes about the study in general: T cell receptor repertoires inside liver allografts were reported to be different from the repertoires detected in peripheral blood.

This clonotype was recorded at least ten times. Its antigen is not yet known. Within one base of it there is no much larger clone, and no base qualities were kept. Between the V and J ends, shortened by 0 bases and 8 bases respectively, the junction contains 6 bases. The CDR1 and CDR2 encoded by the germline V gene (reference sequence) are GTSNPN and SVGIG. The CDR3 sequence holds 11 residues, the cysteine and phenylalanine included. Just CDR3 DNA is preserved here, 33 bases in frame from base 1. The listed sequencing device is Illumina MiSeq. Using fastp trimming at Q25 and MiXCR clonotype assembly, TCRdb reanalyzed the public sequencing data and kept in-frame beta chains. When rows share a CDR3 protein, they turn into one entry using the most common DNA and genes. For this sample there are about 9,600 distinct CDR3 sequences; 14% to 15% appear just once. The ten largest account for roughly 2.9% of the sample.

This clonotype was obtained from a human patient who had a liver transplant. Following transplantation, part of the T cell population may be supplied by the graft donor rather than the patient. This receptor chain uses TRBV30 and TRBJ2-3, with the D gene too uncertain to name. The CDR3 protein is CAWSVPGTQYF. Here is the DNA: TGTGCCTGGAGTGTCCCCGGTACGCAGTATTTT.